This T cell receptor (beta chain) comes out of a study of T cells in localized non-small cell lung cancer. Overall study findings and caveats: Among the top 100 tumor clones, a median 57 appeared in adjacent lung.

The CDR3 is 15 residues long. Germline V lookup: CDR1 SGHRS, CDR2 YFSETQ. The germline V and J ends were trimmed by 2 bases and 3 bases, with 11 bases remaining between them. On this clone itself: The antigen remains unidentified.

Clones were sequenced by immunoSEQ multiplex PCR, and TCRdb holds only the in-frame ones, with some missing. This table has approximately 140,000 clones, around 90% appearing once. V and J are TRBV5-1 and TRBJ2-2; unclear D gene. Sequencing was performed on peripheral blood, taken before any cancer treatment. The receptor's source is a female donor over 55 with stage I lung adenocarcinoma. The CDR3 spells CASSFDQADTGELFF. The DNA for the CDR3 is TGCGCCAGCAGCTTCGACCAGGCTGACACCGGGGAGCTGTTTTTT.